This TCR beta chain is from a study of OX40 agonist ivuxolimab in advanced cancers. For the study at large: Patients treated during dose escalation were battling hepatocellular carcinoma, melanoma, renal cell or head and neck cancer.

This clone was recorded once. Antigen specificity is unknown. Profiling relied on immunoSEQ multiplex PCR, and the TCRdb table lists in-frame clones only, not all of them. The table includes some 48,000 clones, around 80% detected once. The CDR3 runs to 16 residues. The V gene lost 5 bases and the J gene lost 0 bases, with 14 bases spanning the gap. CDR1 MNHEY and CDR2 SVGAGI come from the germline V gene. General study results and limits: Expanded clones tended on average to be more numerous among CD8+ T cells than CD4+. Among the lowest levels of clonal expansion were found in partial responders at 0.1-3.0 mg/kg. There was clonal expansion of CD4+ and CD8+ blood T cells by week 6 at 0.1 to 3.0 mg/kg.

The sequencing used CD4+ or CD8+ T cells sorted from blood, collected in a trial of the OX40 agonist ivuxolimab. This TCR was sampled from an adult with an advanced solid tumor such as melanoma, head and neck, liver or kidney cancer. The chain couples TRBV6-5 to TRBJ2-1; TRBD2 might be the D (6 bases). The CDR3 DNA is TGTGCCAGCAGTAACTTGTTAGCGGACTCCTACAATGAGCAGTTCTTC. This sequence encodes CASSNLLADSYNEQFF.